This T cell receptor beta chain was profiled in a study of cytomegalovirus exposure and HLA in healthy donors. Study background: Counted in an early data release were 85 million or so unique TCRs from HLA-typed donors. General observations from the study: Researchers reported in a later analysis that a missense DCLRE1C variant was tied to TCR beta V- and J-gene trimming.

It was with 60 Vbeta and 13 Jbeta primers that the PCR ran. Sequencing was performed with immunoSEQ multiplex PCR; in TCRdb, only in-frame clones are kept and a portion is missing. The profile shows around 110,000 clones, approximately 81% of them singletons. Turning to this clone: The antigen remains undetermined.

This CDR3 has 15 residues. Germline V gene sequence: CDR1 SGHAT, CDR2 FQNNGV. Unmatched junction bases numbered 9, after V lost 5 bases and J lost 4 bases. The sequenced material came from PBMCs. The rearrangement joins TRBV11-2 to TRBJ1-2, with 8 bases lining up with TRBD1. This receptor was identified in a woman aged 25 to 39 in good health and CMV-seronegative. The CDR3 is CASSLQQGVGYGYTF. The CDR3 nucleotides read TGTGCCAGCAGCCTCCAACAGGGGGTAGGCTATGGCTACACCTTC.